This T cell receptor (beta chain) was sequenced during a study of identical twins. TCRdb independently ran MiXCR on the 5' RACE reads; one entry per CDR3 protein. The data show 150,000 or so distinct CDR3 sequences, with roughly 3.3% seen just once and 8.1% held by the top ten. Germline V gene lookup returns CDR1 SQVTM and CDR2 ANQGSEA. This CDR3 has 15 residues. V dropped 3 bases and J dropped 5; count of bases not matched to a gene: 12. This sequence was found in a man between 18 and 35 years old in good health. Sequenced sample: memory T cells sorted from blood. The chain recombines TRBV29-1 with TRBJ1-1; 7 bases match TRBD1. The CDR3 sequence is CSVDGPQGRGTEAFF. The CDR3, as DNA: TGCAGCGTTGATGGCCCACAGGGGCGGGGGACTGAAGCTTTCTTT.